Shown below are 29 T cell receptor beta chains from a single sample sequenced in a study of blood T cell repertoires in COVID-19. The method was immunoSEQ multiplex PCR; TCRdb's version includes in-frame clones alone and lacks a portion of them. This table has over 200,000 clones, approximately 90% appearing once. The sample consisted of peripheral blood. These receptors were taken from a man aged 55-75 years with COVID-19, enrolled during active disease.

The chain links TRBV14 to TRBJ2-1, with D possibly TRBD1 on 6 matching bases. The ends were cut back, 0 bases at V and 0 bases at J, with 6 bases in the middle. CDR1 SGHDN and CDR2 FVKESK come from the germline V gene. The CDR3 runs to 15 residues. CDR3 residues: CASSQDRGSYNEQFF. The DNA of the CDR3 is TGTGCCAGCAGCCAAGACAGGGGCTCCTACAATGAGCAGTTCTTC.

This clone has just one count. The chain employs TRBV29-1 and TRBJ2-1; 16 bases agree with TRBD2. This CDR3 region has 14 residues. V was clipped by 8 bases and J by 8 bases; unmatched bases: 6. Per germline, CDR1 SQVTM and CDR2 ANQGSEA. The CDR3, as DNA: TGCAGCACTTCGGGGACTAGCGGGGGGGATGAGCAGTTCTTC. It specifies CSTSGTSGGDEQFF.

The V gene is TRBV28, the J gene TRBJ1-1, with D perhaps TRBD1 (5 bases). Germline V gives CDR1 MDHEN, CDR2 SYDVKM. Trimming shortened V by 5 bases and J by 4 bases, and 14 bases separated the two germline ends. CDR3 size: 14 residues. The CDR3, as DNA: TGTGCCAGCAGTCTCAATAGGGGAGGCACTGAAGCTTTCTTT. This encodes CASSLNRGGTEAFF.

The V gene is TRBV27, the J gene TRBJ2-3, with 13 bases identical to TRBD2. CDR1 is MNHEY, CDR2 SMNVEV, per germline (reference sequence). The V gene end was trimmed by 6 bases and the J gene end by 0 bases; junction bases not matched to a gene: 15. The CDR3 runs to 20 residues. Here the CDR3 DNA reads TGTGCCAGCAGCCTTAGGACTAGCGGGAGTGTGGGGCGTAGCACAGATACGCAGTATTTT. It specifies CASSLRTSGSVGRSTDTQYF.

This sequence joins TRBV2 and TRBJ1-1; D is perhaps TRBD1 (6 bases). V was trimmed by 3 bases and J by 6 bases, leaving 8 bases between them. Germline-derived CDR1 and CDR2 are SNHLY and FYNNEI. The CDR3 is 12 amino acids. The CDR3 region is CASSEWGPEAFF. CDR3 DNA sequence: TGTGCCAGCAGTGAGTGGGGGCCTGAAGCTTTCTTT. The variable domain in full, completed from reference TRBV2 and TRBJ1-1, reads EPEVTQTPSHQVTQMGQEVILRCVPISNHLYFYWYRQILGQKVEFLVSFYNNEISEKSEIFDDQFSVERPDGSNFTLKIRSTKLEDSAMYFCASSEWGPEAFFGQGTRLTVV.

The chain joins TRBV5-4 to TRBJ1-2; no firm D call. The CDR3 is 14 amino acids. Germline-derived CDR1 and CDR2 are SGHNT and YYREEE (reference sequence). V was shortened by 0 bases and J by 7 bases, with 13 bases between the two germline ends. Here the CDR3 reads CASSLGRGSPGYTF. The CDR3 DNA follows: TGTGCCAGCAGCTTGGGGCGGGGATCGCCTGGCTACACCTTC.

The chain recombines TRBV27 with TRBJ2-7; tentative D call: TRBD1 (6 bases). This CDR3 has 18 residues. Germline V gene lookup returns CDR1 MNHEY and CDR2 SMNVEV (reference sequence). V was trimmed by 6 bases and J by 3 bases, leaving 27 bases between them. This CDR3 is CASSDQITGIRRNYEQYF. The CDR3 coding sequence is TGTGCCAGCAGCGATCAAATTACAGGGATTCGCCGAAACTACGAGCAGTACTTC.

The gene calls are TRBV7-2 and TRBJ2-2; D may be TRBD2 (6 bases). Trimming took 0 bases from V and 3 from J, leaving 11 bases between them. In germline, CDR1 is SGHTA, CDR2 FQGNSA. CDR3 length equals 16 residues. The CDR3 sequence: CASSLAATRDTGELFF. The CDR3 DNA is TGTGCCAGCAGCTTAGCCGCGACTAGAGACACCGGGGAGCTGTTTTTT.

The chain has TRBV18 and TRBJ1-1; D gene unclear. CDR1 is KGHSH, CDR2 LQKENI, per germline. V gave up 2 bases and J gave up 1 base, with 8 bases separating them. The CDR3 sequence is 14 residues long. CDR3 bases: TGTGCCAGCTCACCAAGGGCGGGGAACACTGAAGCTTTCTTT. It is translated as CASSPRAGNTEAFF.

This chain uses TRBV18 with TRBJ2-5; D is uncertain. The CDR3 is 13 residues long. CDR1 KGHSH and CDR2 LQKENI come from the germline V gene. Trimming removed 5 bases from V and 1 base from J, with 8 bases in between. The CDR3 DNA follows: TGTGCCAGCTCATCCTATACCCAAGAGACCCAGTACTTC. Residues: CASSSYTQETQYF.

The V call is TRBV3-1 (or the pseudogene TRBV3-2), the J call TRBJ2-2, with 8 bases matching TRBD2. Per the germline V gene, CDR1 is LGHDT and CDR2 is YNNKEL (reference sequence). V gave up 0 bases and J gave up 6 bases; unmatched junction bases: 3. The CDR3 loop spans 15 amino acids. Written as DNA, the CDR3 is TGTGCCAGCAGCCAAGACCCGCGGGGGGCCGGGGAGCTGTTTTTT. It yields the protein CASSQDPRGAGELFF.

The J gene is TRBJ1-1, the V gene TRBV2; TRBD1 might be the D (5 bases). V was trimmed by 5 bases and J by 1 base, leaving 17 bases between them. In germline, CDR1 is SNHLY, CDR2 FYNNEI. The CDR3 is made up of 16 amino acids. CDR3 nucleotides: TGTGCCAGCAGTCCCCTGGGTACCAGGGCGAACACTGAAGCTTTCTTT. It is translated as CASSPLGTRANTEAFF.

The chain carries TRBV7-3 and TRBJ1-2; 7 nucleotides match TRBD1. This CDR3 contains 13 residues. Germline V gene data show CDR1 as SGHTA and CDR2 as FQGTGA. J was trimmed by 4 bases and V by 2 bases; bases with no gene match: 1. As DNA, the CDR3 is TGTGCCAGCAGCTTACAGGGGGGCTATGGCTACACCTTC. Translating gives CASSLQGGYGYTF. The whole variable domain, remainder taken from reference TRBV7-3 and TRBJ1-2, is GAGVSQTPSNKVTEKGKYVELRCDPISGHTALYWYRQSLGQGPEFLIYFQGTGAADDSGLPNDRFFAVRPEGSVSTLKIQRTERGDSAVYLCASSLQGGYGYTFGSGTRLTVV.

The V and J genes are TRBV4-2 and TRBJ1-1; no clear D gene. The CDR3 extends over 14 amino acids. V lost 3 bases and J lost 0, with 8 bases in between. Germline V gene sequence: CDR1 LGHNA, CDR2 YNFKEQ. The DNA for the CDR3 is TGTGCCAGCAGCCAGTTACCTATGAACACTGAAGCTTTCTTT. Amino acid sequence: CASSQLPMNTEAFF.

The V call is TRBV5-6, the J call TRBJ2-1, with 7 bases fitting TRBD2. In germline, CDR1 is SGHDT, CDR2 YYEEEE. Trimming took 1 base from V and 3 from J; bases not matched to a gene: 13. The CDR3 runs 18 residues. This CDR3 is CASSLWEDLWTSYNEQFF. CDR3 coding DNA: TGTGCCAGCAGCTTGTGGGAAGACCTATGGACTAGCTACAATGAGCAGTTCTTC.

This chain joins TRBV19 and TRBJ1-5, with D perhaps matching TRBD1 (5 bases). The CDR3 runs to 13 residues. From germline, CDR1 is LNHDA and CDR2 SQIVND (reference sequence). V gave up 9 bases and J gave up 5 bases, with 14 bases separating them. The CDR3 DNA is TGTGCCAGCTCAGGGTCGAGCCATCAGCCCCAGCATTTT. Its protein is CASSGSSHQPQHF.

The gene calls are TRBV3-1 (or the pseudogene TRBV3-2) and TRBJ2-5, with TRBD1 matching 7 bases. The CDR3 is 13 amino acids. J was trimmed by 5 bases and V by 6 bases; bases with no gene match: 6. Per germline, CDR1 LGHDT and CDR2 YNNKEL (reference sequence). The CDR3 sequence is CASRPGGTETQYF. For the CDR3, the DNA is TGTGCCAGCAGGCCAGGGGGAACGGAGACCCAGTACTTC.

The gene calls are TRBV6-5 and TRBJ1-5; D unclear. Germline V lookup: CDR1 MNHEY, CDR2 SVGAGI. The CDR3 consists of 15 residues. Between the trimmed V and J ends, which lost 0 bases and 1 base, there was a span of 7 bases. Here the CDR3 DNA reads TGTGCCAGCAGTTACTCGAGCGGGAGCAATCAGCCCCAGCATTTT. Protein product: CASSYSSGSNQPQHF.

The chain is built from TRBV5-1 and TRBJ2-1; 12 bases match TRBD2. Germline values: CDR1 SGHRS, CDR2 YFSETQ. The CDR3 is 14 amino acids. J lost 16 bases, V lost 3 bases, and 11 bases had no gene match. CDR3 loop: CASSSELAGGRNFF. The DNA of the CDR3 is TGCGCCAGCAGCTCCGAACTAGCGGGGGGAAGAAATTTCTTC.

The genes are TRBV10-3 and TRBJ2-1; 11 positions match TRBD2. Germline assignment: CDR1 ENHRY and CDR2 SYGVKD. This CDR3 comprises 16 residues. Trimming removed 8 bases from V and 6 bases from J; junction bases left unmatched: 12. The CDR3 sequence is CAIRPHIAGGTNEQFF. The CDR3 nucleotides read TGTGCCATCCGGCCTCATATAGCGGGAGGGACCAATGAGCAGTTCTTC.

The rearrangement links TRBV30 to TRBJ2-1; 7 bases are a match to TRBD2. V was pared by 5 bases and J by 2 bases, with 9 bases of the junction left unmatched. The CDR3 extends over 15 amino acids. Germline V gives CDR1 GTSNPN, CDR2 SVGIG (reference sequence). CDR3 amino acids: CAWARGVSTYNEQFF. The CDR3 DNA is TGTGCCTGGGCTCGGGGGGTTTCCACCTACAATGAGCAGTTCTTC.

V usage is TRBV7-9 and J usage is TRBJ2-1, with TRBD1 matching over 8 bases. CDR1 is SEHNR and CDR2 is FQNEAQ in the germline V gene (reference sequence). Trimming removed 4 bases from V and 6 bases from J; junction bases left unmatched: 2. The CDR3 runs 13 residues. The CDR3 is CASSYQGANEQFF. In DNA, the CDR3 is TGTGCCAGCAGCTACCAGGGGGCCAATGAGCAGTTCTTC.

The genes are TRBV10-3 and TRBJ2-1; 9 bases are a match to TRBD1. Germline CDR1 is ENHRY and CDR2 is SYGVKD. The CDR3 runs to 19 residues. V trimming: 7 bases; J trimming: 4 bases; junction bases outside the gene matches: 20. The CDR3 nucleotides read TGTGCCATCAAGTCATCGGGGACAGGGCTGACCAAGAGTTACAATGAGCAGTTCTTC. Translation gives CAIKSSGTGLTKSYNEQFF.

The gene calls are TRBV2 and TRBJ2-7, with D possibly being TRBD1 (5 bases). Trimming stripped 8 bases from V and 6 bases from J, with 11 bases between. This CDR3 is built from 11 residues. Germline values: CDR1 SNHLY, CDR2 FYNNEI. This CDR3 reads CASAGLSEQYF. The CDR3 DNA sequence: TGTGCCAGCGCAGGGCTAAGCGAGCAGTACTTC.

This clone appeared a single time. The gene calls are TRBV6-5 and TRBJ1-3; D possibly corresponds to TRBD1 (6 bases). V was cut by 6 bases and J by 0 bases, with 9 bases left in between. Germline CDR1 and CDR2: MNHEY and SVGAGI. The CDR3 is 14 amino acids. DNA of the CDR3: TGTGCCAGCAGCGGACAGAGCTCTGGAAACACCATATATTTT. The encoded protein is CASSGQSSGNTIYF.

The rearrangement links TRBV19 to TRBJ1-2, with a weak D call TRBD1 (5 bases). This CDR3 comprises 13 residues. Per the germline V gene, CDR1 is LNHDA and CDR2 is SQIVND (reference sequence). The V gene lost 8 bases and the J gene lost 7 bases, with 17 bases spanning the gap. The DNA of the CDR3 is TGTGCCAGTGTCACCGGGGGTCTCGGTGGCTACACCTTC. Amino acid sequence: CASVTGGLGGYTF.

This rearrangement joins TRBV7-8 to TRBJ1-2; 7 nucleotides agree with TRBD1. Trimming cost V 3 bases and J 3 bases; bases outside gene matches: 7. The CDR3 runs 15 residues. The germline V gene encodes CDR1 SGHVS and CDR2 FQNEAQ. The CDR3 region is CASSLGRQGDYGYTF. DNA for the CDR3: TGTGCCAGCAGCTTGGGGAGACAGGGAGACTATGGCTACACCTTC.

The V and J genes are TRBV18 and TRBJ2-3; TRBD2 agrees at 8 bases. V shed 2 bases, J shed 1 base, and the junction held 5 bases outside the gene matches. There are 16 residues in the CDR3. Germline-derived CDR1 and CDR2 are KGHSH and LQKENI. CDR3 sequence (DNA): TGTGCCAGCTCACCAATAAGCGGGGGCGGCACAGATACGCAGTATTTT. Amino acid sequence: CASSPISGGGTDTQYF.

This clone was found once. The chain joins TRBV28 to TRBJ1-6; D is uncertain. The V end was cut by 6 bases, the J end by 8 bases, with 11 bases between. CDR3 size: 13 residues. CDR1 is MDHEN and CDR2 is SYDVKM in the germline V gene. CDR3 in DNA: TGTGCCAGCAGCCGACGGACTGATTCACCCCTCCACTTT. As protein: CASSRRTDSPLHF.